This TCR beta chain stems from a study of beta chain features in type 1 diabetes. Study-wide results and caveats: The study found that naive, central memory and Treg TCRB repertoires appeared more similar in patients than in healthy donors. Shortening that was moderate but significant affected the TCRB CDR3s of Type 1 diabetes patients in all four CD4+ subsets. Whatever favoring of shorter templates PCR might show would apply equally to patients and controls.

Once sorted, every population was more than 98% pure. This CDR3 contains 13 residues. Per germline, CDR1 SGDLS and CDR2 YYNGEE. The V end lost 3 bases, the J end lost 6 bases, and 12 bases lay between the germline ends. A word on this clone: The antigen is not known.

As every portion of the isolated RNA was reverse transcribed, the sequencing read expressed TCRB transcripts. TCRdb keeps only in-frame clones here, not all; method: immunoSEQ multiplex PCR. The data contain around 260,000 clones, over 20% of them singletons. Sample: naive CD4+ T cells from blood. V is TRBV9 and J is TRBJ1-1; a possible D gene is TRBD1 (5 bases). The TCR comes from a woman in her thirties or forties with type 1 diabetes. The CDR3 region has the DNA TGTGCCAGCAGCGGGGGGAGGGTCGCTGAAGCTTTCTTT. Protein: CASSGGRVAEAFF.